This T cell receptor beta chain was recorded in a study of shared clonotypes between healthy human individuals. CDR1 is SGHRS and CDR2 is YFSETQ in the germline V gene. The CDR3 consists of 15 residues. The ends were cut back, 0 bases at V and 6 bases at J, with 12 bases in the middle. Profiled with immunoSEQ multiplex PCR; TCRdb holds only in-frame clones, not every one. The profile shows millions of clones, 85% to 95% of them singletons. Every one of the donors was a Caucasian adult that lived in Nashville, Tennessee. On this clone itself: Its matching antigen is unknown.

Findings of the study overall: Researchers sampled only blood; tissue repertoires likely differ. Naive subsets usually exceeded memory subsets in estimated richness.

This receptor was taken from a man between 18 and 35 years old in good health. Some clones in this sample may be carry-over from other donors' samples. Sequencing input: naive CD4+ T cells from PBMCs. Subset defined: CD45RA+ positively selected. This chain uses TRBV5-1 with TRBJ2-2, with a possible D match to TRBD1 (5 bases). The CDR3 sequence: CASSLVAGLAGELFF. CDR3 sequence (DNA): TGCGCCAGCAGCTTGGTGGCAGGGTTGGCCGGGGAGCTGTTTTTT.